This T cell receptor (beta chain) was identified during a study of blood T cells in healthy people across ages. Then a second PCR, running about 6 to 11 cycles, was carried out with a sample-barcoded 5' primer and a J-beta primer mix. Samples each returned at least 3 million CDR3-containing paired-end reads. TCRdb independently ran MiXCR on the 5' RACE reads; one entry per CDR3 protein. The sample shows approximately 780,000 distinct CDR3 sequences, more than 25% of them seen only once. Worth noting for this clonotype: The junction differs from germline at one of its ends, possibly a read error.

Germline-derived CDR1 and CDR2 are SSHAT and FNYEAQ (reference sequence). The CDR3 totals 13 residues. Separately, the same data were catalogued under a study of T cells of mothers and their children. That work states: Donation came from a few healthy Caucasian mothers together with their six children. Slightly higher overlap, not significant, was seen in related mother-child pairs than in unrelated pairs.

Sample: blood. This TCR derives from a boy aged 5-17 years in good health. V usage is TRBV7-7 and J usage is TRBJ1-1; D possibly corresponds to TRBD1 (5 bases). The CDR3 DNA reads TGTGCTAGCAGCGTCGGGACGGGCACTGAAGCTTTCTTT. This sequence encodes CASSVGTGTEAFF.